This T cell receptor beta chain was recorded in a study of T cells after yellow fever vaccination. Study overall: Fractions of low cell number were prepared using SMART-Seq v4 Ultra Low Input. Study outcomes and limitations: Most primary-vaccination clones reappeared after the booster (approximately 95% CD4, roughly 90% CD8).

There are many counts of this clonotype. Germline V gene data show CDR1 as SGHRS and CDR2 as YFSETQ. This CDR3 is built from 16 residues. V was pared by 4 bases and J by 0 bases, with 16 bases between. Universal primer sites and UMIs were introduced during 5'RACE template-switching synthesis of TCR cDNA. TCRdb ran MiXCR on the 5' RACE reads and lists one entry per CDR3 protein. The data show around 13,000 distinct CDR3 sequences, approximately 4.9% seen once. Specimen: PBMCs, either bulk or a sorted T-cell subset (CD4+, CD8+, memory, or dextramer-sorted; not recorded which), collected 45 days after the yellow fever booster vaccination. The source is a man aged 25 to 40 who received the YFV17D yellow fever vaccine. The V gene is TRBV5-1, the J gene TRBJ1-2; no clear D. CDR3 nucleotides: TGCGCCAGCAGCCTCTGGATCGGGGAAGCTAACTATGGCTACACCTTC. It specifies CASSLWIGEANYGYTF.